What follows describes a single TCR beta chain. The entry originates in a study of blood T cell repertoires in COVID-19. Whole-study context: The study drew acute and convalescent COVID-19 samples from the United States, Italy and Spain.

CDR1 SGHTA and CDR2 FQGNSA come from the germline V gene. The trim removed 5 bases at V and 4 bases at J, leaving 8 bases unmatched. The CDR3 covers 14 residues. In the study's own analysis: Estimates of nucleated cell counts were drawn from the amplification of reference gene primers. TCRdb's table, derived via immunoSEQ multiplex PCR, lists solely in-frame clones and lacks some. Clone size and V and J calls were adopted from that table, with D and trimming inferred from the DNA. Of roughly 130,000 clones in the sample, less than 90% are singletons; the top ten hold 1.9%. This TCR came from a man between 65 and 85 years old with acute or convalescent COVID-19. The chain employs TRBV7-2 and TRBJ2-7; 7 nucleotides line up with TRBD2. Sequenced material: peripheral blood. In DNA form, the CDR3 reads TGTGCCAGCAGCCACGATGGGGGGGAGTACGAGCAGTACTTC. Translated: CASSHDGGEYEQYF.